The subject of this entry is one T cell receptor beta chain. The sample carries other DNA sequences with the same CDR3. Deletions cut 2 bases from V and 6 bases from J, with 11 bases between. CDR1 and CDR2 (germline): KGHSH, LQKENI. The CDR3 extends over 14 amino acids. The sample originates from a study of blood T cell repertoires in COVID-19. Overall study: The United States, Italy and Spain supplied acute and convalescent COVID-19 samples. Sources were T cells, B-cell-depleted T cells, or PBMCs; the material itself was cDNA or gDNA.

In the authors' methods: Amplification of reference gene primers was used by the study to estimate nucleated cell counts. Clones were read by immunoSEQ multiplex PCR, and TCRdb kept only the in-frame ones, dropping some. V and J calls and clone size come straight from that table; D and trimming were deduced from the DNA. Among about 200,000 clones listed, over 60% were seen once. The specimen was peripheral blood. The chain carries TRBV18 and TRBJ1-5, with a weak D call TRBD1 (6 bases). This TCR derives from a woman aged 65 to 85 with acute or convalescent COVID-19. The CDR3 loop reads CASSPAGAGQPQHF. The CDR3 nucleotides are TGTGCCAGCTCACCAGCAGGGGCAGGTCAGCCCCAGCATTTT.